This T cell receptor (beta chain) was identified during a study of CD8 T cells in Susac syndrome. RNA amounts of about 0.5 to 1 ug underwent reverse transcription with random hexamers. Using its own MiXCR run on the immunoSEQ multiplex PCR reads, TCRdb lists one record per CDR3 protein. The table shows approximately 220,000 distinct CDR3 sequences, with roughly 92% occurring only once. Sequencing of TCR beta, carried out with a high-throughput approach, was applied to CD8+ and CD4+ T cells from the blood. The multiple sclerosis control group comprised treatment-naive patients with stable or active relapsing-remitting disease. CDR3 length equals 13 residues. V was trimmed by 2 bases and J by 3 bases, leaving 5 bases between them. Germline assignment: CDR1 MDHEN and CDR2 SYDVKM.

The sample consisted of CD8+ T cells from PBMCs. The sequence derives from a human donor with multiple sclerosis. V and J are TRBV28 and TRBJ2-1; TRBD2 is a possible D gene (5 bases). The CDR3: CASSLTSYNEQFF. The CDR3 region has the DNA TGTGCCAGCAGTTTAACTAGCTACAATGAGCAGTTCTTC.